The 20 T cell receptor beta chains presented below share a single source sample, sequenced in a study of blood T cell repertoires in COVID-19. Using immunoSEQ multiplex PCR, the repertoire was profiled, and TCRdb retains in-frame clones only, with some absent. In the table there are tens of thousands of clones, 79% of which are singletons. The source material was peripheral blood. All receptors come from a man in his 60s with active or convalescent COVID-19.

CDR3 sequence: CASSEWTGLLGGYTF. The CDR3 DNA follows: TGCGCCAGCAGTGAGTGGACAGGACTCCTAGGTGGCTACACCTTC. The chain has TRBV10-2 and TRBJ1-2, with 7 bases lining up with TRBD1. The V gene's germline CDR1 is WSHSY and CDR2 SAAADI. The CDR3 has 15 amino acids. The V segment lost 1 base and the J segment 7 bases; nucleotides outside the gene matches: 9.

The J gene is TRBJ2-6, the V gene TRBV6-1; no firm D call. This CDR3 spans 14 amino acids. Per the germline V gene, CDR1 is MNHNS and CDR2 is SASEGT. With 2 bases removed from V and 2 bases from J, the gap between germline ends came to 4 bases. CDR3 residues: CASSENTGANVLTF. CDR3 coding DNA: TGTGCCAGCAGTGAAAATACTGGGGCCAACGTCCTGACTTTC.

The V gene is TRBV7-8, the J gene TRBJ2-6, with D unclear. This CDR3 contains 16 residues. V dropped 0 bases and J dropped 0 bases, with 6 bases sitting between them. Germline assignment: CDR1 SGHVS and CDR2 FQNEAQ. The CDR3 sequence: CASSLALGSGANVLTF. Here the CDR3 DNA reads TGTGCCAGCAGCTTAGCGCTAGGCTCTGGGGCCAACGTCCTGACTTTC.

The rearrangement joins TRBV28 to TRBJ1-3; D is uncertain. Looked up from germline, CDR1 is MDHEN and CDR2 is SYDVKM. The CDR3 spans 14 residues. The V gene lost 2 bases and the J gene lost 7 bases, with 12 bases spanning the gap. The CDR3 loop is CASSLSSAENTIYF. CDR3 coding DNA: TGTGCCAGCAGTTTAAGTTCGGCGGAGAACACCATATATTTT.

The chain links TRBV18 to TRBJ2-1; 12 bases line up with TRBD1. The length of the CDR3 is 15 residues. CDR1 and CDR2 from the germline V gene are KGHSH and LQKENI. V gave up 4 bases and J gave up 5 bases; unmatched junction bases: 3. The DNA of the CDR3 is TGTGCCAGCTCACGGGACAGGGGGCTGAACAATGAGCAGTTCTTC. Amino acid sequence: CASSRDRGLNNEQFF.

This chain links TRBV2 with TRBJ2-3, with D uncertain. V lost 7 bases, J lost 2 bases, and 10 bases lay in between. The germline gives CDR1 SNHLY, CDR2 FYNNEI. This CDR3 has 13 residues. The CDR3 loop is CASTAQATDTQYF. Here the CDR3 DNA reads TGTGCCAGCACGGCTCAGGCCACAGATACGCAGTATTTT.

The chain carries TRBV20-1 and TRBJ1-1; unclear D gene. The CDR3 covers 11 residues. CDR1 is DFQATT and CDR2 is SNEGSKA in the germline V gene (reference sequence). Written as DNA, the CDR3 is TGCAGCCAAGAGAGAGGCACTGAAGCTTTCTTT. Protein product: CSQERGTEAFF.

A single count supports this clone. This chain uses TRBV7-9 with TRBJ2-3, with D unclear. There are 15 residues in the CDR3. Per the germline V gene, CDR1 is SEHNR and CDR2 is FQNEAQ (reference sequence). V was shortened by 5 bases and J by 2 bases, with 14 bases between the two germline ends. The CDR3 loop reads CASSRYNSNTDTQYF. The DNA for the CDR3 is TGTGCCAGCAGCCGTTATAACAGTAACACAGATACGCAGTATTTT.

The chain links TRBV24-1 to TRBJ2-5; the D gene is possibly TRBD1 (6 bases). The V and J ends lost 2 bases and 3 bases respectively, with 15 bases between them. CDR3 size: 16 residues. Per the germline V gene, CDR1 is KGHDR and CDR2 is SFDVKD. This CDR3 reads CATSDSHRVLEETQYF. The DNA for the CDR3 is TGTGCCACCAGTGATTCCCACAGGGTGCTGGAAGAGACCCAGTACTTC.

The genes are TRBV4-2 and TRBJ2-7, with D possibly TRBD2 on 6 matching bases. This CDR3 contains 16 residues. Germline V gene lookup returns CDR1 LGHNA and CDR2 YNFKEQ. V was trimmed by 4 bases and J by 0 bases, leaving 16 bases between them. CDR3 sequence (DNA): TGTGCCAGCAGCCGCGGGATACCGGGGAGCTCCTACGAGCAGTACTTC. It encodes CASSRGIPGSSYEQYF.

The chain uses TRBV28 and TRBJ2-2; 10 bases are a match to TRBD1. CDR3 size: 18 residues. The V and J ends lost 5 bases and 4 bases, in that order; junction bases with no gene match: 13. Germline CDR1 and CDR2: MDHEN and SYDVKM. In nucleotides, the CDR3 is TGTGCCAGCAGTCCCTTCAAACCCGGGACAGGGGCCACCGGGGAGCTGTTTTTT. Protein product: CASSPFKPGTGATGELFF.

V usage is TRBV5-4 and J usage is TRBJ2-7; 9 nucleotides align to TRBD1. V lost 3 bases and J lost 6; bases outside the gene matches: 4. CDR1 and CDR2 from the germline V gene are SGHNT and YYREEE (reference sequence). The CDR3 spans 13 residues. This CDR3 is CASSWDRASEQYF. The CDR3 DNA sequence: TGTGCCAGCAGCTGGGACAGGGCGAGCGAGCAGTACTTC.

The chain uses TRBV5-1 and TRBJ2-7; 10 bases fit TRBD1. The CDR3 extends over 15 amino acids. Germline CDR1 SGHRS, CDR2 YFSETQ. The J segment lost 2 bases and the V segment lost 5 bases, leaving 7 bases of the junction unmatched. CDR3 protein: CASRVGQGVPYEQYF. The CDR3, as DNA: TGCGCCAGCAGGGTTGGACAGGGGGTTCCCTACGAGCAGTACTTC. The full variable domain, with the rest looked up from reference TRBV5-1 and TRBJ2-7, is KAGVTQTPRYLIKTRGQQVTLSCSPISGHRSVSWYQQTPGQGLQFLFEYFSETQRNKGNFPGRFSGRQFSNSRSEMNVSTLELGDSALYLCASRVGQGVPYEQYFGPGTRLTVT.

V and J are TRBV10-3 and TRBJ2-5; D gene uncertain. Trimming pared 3 bases from V and 1 base from J, leaving 3 bases between. CDR1 is ENHRY, CDR2 SYGVKD, per germline. The CDR3 runs to 12 residues. CDR3 residues: CAISDGQETQYF. CDR3 in DNA: TGTGCCATCAGTGACGGCCAAGAGACCCAGTACTTC.

The chain recombines TRBV10-3 with TRBJ1-1, with 8 bases matching TRBD1. The germline V gene has CDR1 ENHRY and CDR2 SYGVKD. The CDR3 length is 16 residues. V lost 4 bases, J lost 1 base, and 8 bases stayed unmatched. CDR3 nucleotides: TGTGCCATCAGTGGGTGGGCGGGACAGGAGAACACTGAAGCTTTCTTT. This translates into CAISGWAGQENTEAFF.

This clone occurred many times. Relative to the germline gene, one junction end is altered; a read error may explain this. The rearrangement links TRBV3-1 (or the pseudogene TRBV3-2) to TRBJ2-1, with 14 bases fitting TRBD2. The CDR3 extends over 15 amino acids. CDR1 is LGHDT, CDR2 YNNKEL, per germline (reference sequence). DNA of the CDR3: TGTGCCAGCAGCCCCCGACTAGCGGGGGGGCACGGGCCGATCTTC. Its translation: CASSPRLAGGHGPIF.

The chain joins TRBV4-1 to TRBJ1-3; possibly TRBD1 for D (6 bases). The V end lost 1 base, the J end lost 4 bases, and 14 bases lay between the germline ends. Per germline, CDR1 MGHRA and CDR2 YSYEKL. The CDR3 loop spans 16 amino acids. CDR3 coding DNA: TGCGCCAGCAGCCAAGTTTCAGGGGCACAGGGAAACACCATATATTTT. Translated, it gives CASSQVSGAQGNTIYF.

This clone appeared a few times. The J gene is TRBJ2-7, the V gene TRBV27, with TRBD1 as a possible D gene (5 bases). V was pared by 0 bases and J by 2 bases, with 11 bases between. CDR3 length equals 15 residues. Germline V CDR1 and CDR2: MNHEY, SMNVEV (reference sequence). The DNA for the CDR3 is TGTGCCAGCAGTTTATCCCCCGACAGTACCTACGAGCAGTACTTC. Protein product: CASSLSPDSTYEQYF.

This clone was counted only a few times. The chain combines TRBV7-9 with TRBJ1-3; D perhaps matches TRBD1 (6 bases). Looked up from germline, CDR1 is SEHNR and CDR2 is FQNEAQ (reference sequence). V was cut by 5 bases and J by 0 bases, with 14 bases left in between. CDR3 length: 16 residues. The CDR3 bases are TGTGCCAGCAGCGCTACAGGGTCGAGCTCTGGAAACACCATATATTTT. It yields the protein CASSATGSSSGNTIYF.

The CDR3 loop reads CASSQGGDAFTEAFF. The CDR3 DNA sequence: TGTGCCAGCAGCCAGGGAGGGGACGCCTTTACCGAAGCTTTCTTT. This chain uses TRBV6-6 with TRBJ1-1; D possibly corresponds to TRBD1 (5 bases). V was clipped by 6 bases and J by 8 bases, with 22 bases between them. Germline V gene lookup returns CDR1 MNHNY and CDR2 SVGAGI (reference sequence). The CDR3 has 15 residues.